The 31 T cell receptor beta chains presented below share a single source sample, sequenced in a study of shared clonotypes between healthy human individuals (dated by TCRdb to about 2020). The library was prepared using the immunoSEQ multiplex PCR assay. TCRdb re-hosts the immuneACCESS table, in-frame sequences only. Its copies lack some clones; in the studies checked, an unresolved V gene accounts for under half of them, and the cause for the rest is not known. The sample contains some 1,900,000 clones, about 95% of them found a single time. Approximately 1.2% of the sample lies in the top ten. For the CD8 naive samples, CD45RO-negative cells were positively selected for CCR7, yielding a CD45RA+CCR7+ population from which TemRA cells were excluded. The sample was naive CD8+ T cells sorted from blood. Taken with the paper, the label for cell subset or site translates to: CD45RA+CCR7+. The receptors stem from a young man in good health.

The V call is TRBV6-5, the J call TRBJ2-7; 9 nucleotides line up with TRBD2. With 4 bases clipped from V and 0 bases from J, the junction kept 1 base outside the gene matches. The CDR3 is made up of 14 amino acids. Looked up from germline, CDR1 is MNHEY and CDR2 is SVGAGI. Written as DNA, the CDR3 is TGTGCCAGCAGTTCTAGCGGGGACTCCTACGAGCAGTACTTC. It translates to CASSSSGDSYEQYF.

The chain couples TRBV12-1 to TRBJ1-3; the D call in the table, TRBD1, was not verified against the DNA. TRBV12-1 is deemed a pseudogene. The CDR3 runs 18 residues. CDR3 sequence: CASSAGQQAPSSGNTIYF. The CDR3 DNA sequence: TGTGCCAGCAGCGCTGGACAACAAGCACCTAGTAGTGGAAACACCATATATTTT.

The chain combines TRBV11-2 with TRBJ2-7, with 7 bases aligning to TRBD1. The germline V gene encodes CDR1 SGHAT and CDR2 FQNNGV. V shed 5 bases, J shed 4 bases, and the junction held 8 bases outside the gene matches. CDR3 length: 14 residues. This chain's CDR3 is CASSPRDSPYEQYF. The CDR3 nucleotides read TGTGCCAGCAGCCCCCGGGACAGCCCTTACGAGCAGTACTTC.

The rearrangement links TRBV29-1 to TRBJ2-5, with 8 bases lining up with TRBD1. The CDR3 length is 14 residues. Trimming took 4 bases from V and 1 from J; bases not matched to a gene: 5. Germline V gene data show CDR1 as SQVTM and CDR2 as ANQGSEA. In DNA, the CDR3 is TGCAGCGTTGCAGGGGGCGCGGCCCAAGAGACCCAGTACTTC. Protein sequence: CSVAGGAAQETQYF.

The chain combines TRBV5-4 with TRBJ2-3; D gene unclear. This CDR3 region has 13 residues. Trimming took off 0 bases at V and 4 bases at J, with 6 bases between the two ends. CDR1 and CDR2 from the germline V gene are SGHNT and YYREEE (reference sequence). The CDR3 DNA follows: TGTGCCAGCAGCTTGGGTGCCTCAGATACGCAGTATTTT. Translating it yields CASSLGASDTQYF.

This clone was counted a single time. The chain recombines TRBV5-1 with TRBJ2-1; the match to TRBD2 covers 7 bases. Germline V gene lookup returns CDR1 SGHRS and CDR2 YFSETQ. This CDR3 comprises 19 residues. The trim removed 1 base at V and 4 bases at J, leaving 17 bases unmatched. This CDR3 reads CASSLRLVGGSGPYNEQFF. The CDR3 region has the DNA TGCGCCAGCAGCTTGAGGTTGGTAGGCGGGAGCGGTCCTTACAATGAGCAGTTCTTC.

V and J are TRBV9 and TRBJ2-7, with a weak D call TRBD1 (7 bases). CDR1 is SGDLS, CDR2 YYNGEE, per germline. V shed 4 bases and J shed 3 bases, with 17 bases lying between them. The CDR3 runs 15 residues. The CDR3 DNA reads as TGTGCCAGCAGCCGACGGGGGACAGAGAACTACGAGCAGTACTTC. Translating gives CASSRRGTENYEQYF.

In regard to this clone: Other nucleotide sequences in the sample specify the same CDR3. The CDR3 sequence is CASSLEGGTEAFF. The CDR3 DNA sequence: TGCGCCAGCAGCTTGGAAGGGGGCACTGAAGCTTTCTTT. The chain is built from TRBV5-1 and TRBJ1-1, with a possible D match to TRBD1 (6 bases). Per the germline V gene, CDR1 is SGHRS and CDR2 is YFSETQ. Deletions cut 0 bases from V and 4 bases from J, with 7 bases between. The CDR3 spans 13 residues.

The V call is TRBV14, the J call TRBJ1-6, with a tentative D call TRBD1 (5 bases). This CDR3 has 17 residues. Trimming shortened V by 1 base and J by 9 bases, and 19 bases separated the two germline ends. Germline V CDR1 and CDR2: SGHDN, FVKESK. The CDR3 here is CASSQGFSWGRGSPLHF. The CDR3 region has the DNA TGTGCCAGCAGCCAAGGGTTTAGTTGGGGGAGAGGTTCACCCCTCCACTTT.

The rearrangement links TRBV10-3 to TRBJ2-2, with 9 bases fitting TRBD2. The V and J ends lost 4 bases and 6 bases, in that order; junction bases with no gene match: 3. The germline CDR1 and CDR2 sequences are ENHRY and SYGVKD. This CDR3 comprises 14 residues. CDR3 loop: CAISAGLASGELFF. CDR3 DNA sequence: TGTGCCATCAGTGCGGGACTAGCCTCCGGGGAGCTGTTTTTT.

In this sample, this clone turned up once. The chain has TRBV29-1 and TRBJ2-7, with D perhaps TRBD2 (5 bases). Germline V gene lookup returns CDR1 SQVTM and CDR2 ANQGSEA. This CDR3 region has 12 residues. V lost 4 bases and J lost 7, with 14 bases in between. The DNA for the CDR3 is TGCAGCGTTGGTCTGGGGAGTGGAGAGCAGTACTTC. It specifies CSVGLGSGEQYF.

The chain recombines TRBV5-1 with TRBJ2-7; TRBD2 might be the D (6 bases). This CDR3 spans 15 amino acids. Germline V gene data show CDR1 as SGHRS and CDR2 as YFSETQ. V shed 0 bases and J shed 2 bases, with 12 bases lying between them. Here the CDR3 reads CASSLAREITYEQYF. The CDR3 DNA reads TGCGCCAGCAGCTTGGCGCGGGAAATTACCTACGAGCAGTACTTC.

J is TRBJ2-5 and V is TRBV2; D gene ambiguous. Deletions cut 2 bases from V and 5 bases from J, with 6 bases between. This CDR3 comprises 12 residues. Germline CDR1 reads SNHLY; CDR2 reads FYNNEI. The CDR3 coding sequence is TGTGCCAGCAGTGAAAATGCCGAGACCCAGTACTTC. It encodes CASSENAETQYF.

This chain links TRBV27 with TRBJ1-4, with a tentative D call TRBD1 (5 bases). The CDR3 is 16 residues long. Trimming stripped 0 bases from V and 8 bases from J, with 16 bases between. In germline, CDR1 is MNHEY, CDR2 SMNVEV (reference sequence). CDR3 sequence: CASSLSPDINREKLFF. The DNA of the CDR3 is TGTGCCAGCAGTTTATCGCCGGACATTAATAGGGAAAAACTGTTTTTT.

This clone appeared a single time. The same CDR3 is also encoded by other DNA sequences in this sample. The chain uses TRBV9 and TRBJ2-7; 7 nucleotides line up with TRBD2. The CDR3 length is 14 residues. Looked up from germline, CDR1 is SGDLS and CDR2 is YYNGEE. V gave up 3 bases and J gave up 0 bases; unmatched junction bases: 3. The CDR3: CASSAGDYSYEQYF. As DNA, the CDR3 is TGTGCCAGCAGCGCCGGGGACTACTCCTACGAGCAGTACTTC.

The chain recombines TRBV19 with TRBJ1-5, with 9 bases aligning to TRBD1. CDR1 and CDR2 (germline): LNHDA, SQIVND (reference sequence). The CDR3 length is 15 residues. V lost 6 bases to trimming and J lost 5 bases; unmatched junction nucleotides: 8. This CDR3 reads CASSNTGGVDQPQHF. DNA for the CDR3: TGTGCCAGTAGCAATACAGGGGGCGTCGATCAGCCCCAGCATTTT.

CDR3: CASSFGTSGNNEQFF. The CDR3, as DNA: TGTGCCAGCAGCTTCGGGACTAGCGGGAACAATGAGCAGTTCTTC. This chain joins TRBV7-9 and TRBJ2-1; 13 bases fit TRBD2. V gave up 3 bases and J gave up 5 bases; unmatched junction bases: 1. The CDR3 contains 15 residues. Germline CDR1 is SEHNR and CDR2 is FQNEAQ (reference sequence).

The chain uses TRBV9 and TRBJ2-2; TRBD2 matches at 10 bases. V gave up 3 bases and J gave up 1 base; unmatched junction bases: 9. Germline CDR1 is SGDLS and CDR2 is YYNGEE. The CDR3 runs 18 residues. CDR3 region: CASSGEARLAGNTGELFF. The CDR3 region has the DNA TGTGCCAGCAGCGGGGAGGCCAGACTAGCGGGGAACACCGGGGAGCTGTTTTTT.

V gene TRBV27 combines with J gene TRBJ1-1; perhaps TRBD1 as D (6 bases). The V and J ends lost 5 bases and 8 bases respectively, with 15 bases between them. Germline V gives CDR1 MNHEY, CDR2 SMNVEV (reference sequence). The CDR3 sequence is 13 residues long. The CDR3 sequence: CASSPGAGLEAFF. DNA of the CDR3: TGTGCCAGCAGTCCGGGGGCTGGTCTGGAAGCTTTCTTT.

V usage is TRBV6-5 and J usage is TRBJ2-5, with 9 bases fitting TRBD2. J gave up 5 bases and V 6 bases, and 10 bases lay outside the gene matches. Germline values: CDR1 MNHEY, CDR2 SVGAGI. CDR3 length: 15 residues. The chain's CDR3 is CASSLLSGGRETQYF. The CDR3 nucleotides read TGTGCCAGCAGCCTGCTTAGCGGGGGTAGGGAGACCCAGTACTTC.

The genes are TRBV6-1 and TRBJ2-7; D call uncertain. The germline V gene encodes CDR1 MNHNS and CDR2 SASEGT. CDR3 size: 15 residues. The ends were cut back, 6 bases at V and 5 bases at J, with 20 bases in the middle. CDR3 bases: TGTGCCAGCAGACCAACCTACCCGACCTTTGACGAGCAGTACTTC. Amino acids: CASRPTYPTFDEQYF.

This chain links TRBV6-5 with TRBJ2-3, with 9 positions matching TRBD2. The trim removed 2 bases at V and 2 bases at J, leaving 2 bases unmatched. The CDR3 contains 15 residues. Per the germline V gene, CDR1 is MNHEY and CDR2 is SVGAGI. The CDR3 here is CASSYGGGVTDTQYF. CDR3 DNA: TGTGCCAGCAGTTACGGCGGGGGGGTCACAGATACGCAGTATTTT.

This chain joins TRBV7-8 and TRBJ2-1; 8 bases agree with TRBD1. The junction had 5 bases not matched to a gene; V was cut back by 3 bases and J by 4 bases. CDR1 is SGHVS, CDR2 FQNEAQ, per germline. CDR3 length: 15 residues. CDR3 amino acids: CASSFQGAQYNEQFF. As DNA, the CDR3 is TGTGCCAGCAGCTTTCAGGGGGCGCAGTACAATGAGCAGTTCTTC.

To note about this clone: This specimen includes other DNA sequences encoding the same CDR3. This chain links TRBV2 with TRBJ2-7, with D possibly matching TRBD2 (5 bases). This CDR3 region has 11 residues. In germline, CDR1 is SNHLY, CDR2 FYNNEI. With 9 bases removed from V and 3 bases from J, the gap between germline ends came to 9 bases. The CDR3 DNA is TGTGCCAGTTCGGAGGACTACGAGCAGTACTTC. It yields the protein CASSEDYEQYF.

The V gene is TRBV6-5, the J gene TRBJ2-7, with a possible D match to TRBD2 (6 bases). Per the germline V gene, CDR1 is MNHEY and CDR2 is SVGAGI. V gave up 2 bases and J gave up 6 bases, with 14 bases separating them. The CDR3 is made up of 14 amino acids. The CDR3 nucleotides are TGTGCCAGCAGTTACGAATTTTTGGGGGGCGAGCAGTACTTC. This encodes CASSYEFLGGEQYF.

The count of this clone is one. The chain combines TRBV6-4 with TRBJ2-1; possibly TRBD2 for D (5 bases). Trimming pared 4 bases from V and 1 base from J, leaving 20 bases between. This CDR3 region has 18 residues. Germline V gives CDR1 MRHNA, CDR2 SNTAGT. The CDR3 region is CASSAVPSSPISYNEQFF. DNA for the CDR3: TGTGCCAGCAGTGCAGTTCCTAGCTCCCCGATATCCTACAATGAGCAGTTCTTC.

The chain employs TRBV7-9 and TRBJ2-1; D gene uncertain. CDR1 and CDR2 (germline): SEHNR, FQNEAQ (reference sequence). The CDR3 spans 16 residues. V was clipped by 5 bases and J by 7 bases, with 21 bases between them. Here the CDR3 reads CASSPQTPPGGNEQFF. DNA of the CDR3: TGTGCCAGCAGCCCCCAGACTCCTCCGGGTGGGAATGAGCAGTTCTTC.

The V call is TRBV7-9, the J call TRBJ2-7; unclear D gene. Germline lookup yields CDR1 SEHNR and CDR2 FQNEAQ (reference sequence). The ends were cut back, 2 bases at V and 2 bases at J, with 10 bases in the middle. There are 14 residues in the CDR3. The CDR3 sequence is CASSLSDSAYEQYF. CDR3 nucleotides: TGTGCCAGCAGCTTAAGCGACTCGGCCTACGAGCAGTACTTC.

V is TRBV7-6 and J is TRBJ2-3; D is possibly TRBD1 (6 bases). The germline CDR1 and CDR2 sequences are SGHVS and FNYEAQ. The V gene lost 5 bases and the J gene lost 2 bases, with 11 bases spanning the gap. This CDR3 is built from 14 residues. The CDR3 bases are TGTGCCAGCAGCACCGGACAGTTCACAGATACGCAGTATTTT. Translated: CASSTGQFTDTQYF.

This chain connects TRBV9 to TRBJ2-1, with 14 bases lining up with TRBD2. The germline gives CDR1 SGDLS, CDR2 YYNGEE. This CDR3 region has 21 residues. V lost 0 bases, J lost 1 base, and 12 bases stayed unmatched. The CDR3 loop is CASSVGSKGLAGAGSYNEQFF. CDR3 nucleotide sequence: TGTGCCAGCAGCGTAGGCTCAAAGGGACTAGCGGGAGCAGGGTCCTACAATGAGCAGTTCTTC. Variable domain in full (rest from reference TRBV9 and TRBJ2-1): DSGVTQTPKHLITATGQRVTLRCSPRSGDLSVYWYQQSLDQGLQFLIQYYNGEERAKGNILERFSAQQFPDLHSELNLSSLELGDSALYFCASSVGSKGLAGAGSYNEQFFGPGTRLTVL.

V gene TRBV11-2 combines with J gene TRBJ2-5; a possible D gene is TRBD1 (6 bases). V was trimmed by 2 bases and J by 5 bases, leaving 9 bases between them. The CDR3 totals 13 residues. Per germline, CDR1 SGHAT and CDR2 FQNNGV. Here the CDR3 reads CASSLWQGETQYF. The CDR3 DNA reads as TGTGCCAGCAGCTTATGGCAGGGGGAGACCCAGTACTTC. The full variable domain, in which reference TRBV11-2 and TRBJ2-5 provide the parts outside the CDR3, is EAGVAQSPRYKIIEKRQSVAFWCNPISGHATLYWYQQILGQGPKLLIQFQNNGVVDDSQLPKDRFSAERLKGVDSTLKIQPAKLEDSAVYLCASSLWQGETQYFGPGTRLLVL.